This T cell receptor beta chain was captured by sequencing in a study of shared clonotypes between healthy human individuals. On the study more broadly: Every donor yielded three CD4 naive, three CD4 memory, two CD8 naive and one CD8 memory plate. Study-wide points: Sequencing depth was expected to influence donor clonotype sharing.

The genomic DNA of each subset was split evenly across several immunoSEQ plates. Assay: immunoSEQ multiplex PCR; the TCRdb copy retains only in-frame clones and omits some. The top ten clones hold around 0.4% of a sample with approximately 2.1 million clones, approximately 93% of them seen once. V shed 0 bases, J shed 4 bases, and the junction held 7 bases outside the gene matches. The CDR3 consists of 17 residues. Germline V gene lookup returns CDR1 SGHTA and CDR2 FQGNSA. In the case of this clone: Its specificity is unknown.

The chain carries TRBV7-2 and TRBJ2-5; 11 positions match TRBD2. The receptor's source is a man between 18 and 29 years old in good health. Some clones in this sample may be carry-over from other donors' samples. Input material: naive CD4+ T cells from PBMCs. Noted subset: CD45RA+ positively selected. The CDR3 reads CASSLAPPLAGGETQYF. The DNA of the CDR3 is TGTGCCAGCAGCTTAGCTCCCCCTCTAGCGGGAGGAGAGACCCAGTACTTC.